The 7 T cell receptor beta chains below were found in one sample sequenced in a study of T cells in Graves' hyperthyroidism and ophthalmopathy. TCR beta CDR3 region amplification was performed from RNA transcripts. The primer set for the first-round RT-PCR of the TCR CDR3 was HTBI. TCRdb fed the multiplex PCR reads into MiXCR, producing one record per CDR3 protein. The sample shows 300,000 to 350,000 distinct CDR3 sequences, 11% to 15% of them seen only once. Sample: blood. Receptors were obtained from a woman aged 25 to 45 with Graves' hyperthyroidism.

There are a few counts of this clonotype. The chain has TRBV18 and TRBJ1-6; maybe TRBD1 (5 bases). V was pared by 6 bases and J by 13 bases, with 34 bases between. The CDR3 spans 19 residues. Germline CDR1 KGHSH, CDR2 LQKENI. In DNA, the CDR3 is TGTGCCAGCTCTCCCCGGGGACCTGAACAGGATCCACCTTTCTTTCCCCTCCACTTT. It specifies CASSPRGPEQDPPFFPLHF.

The sample holds one count of this clonotype. Being one base from a much bigger clone, this may be a read error. V usage is TRBV6-1 and J usage is TRBJ2-3, with TRBD2 as a possible D gene (5 bases). Germline lookup yields CDR1 MNHNS and CDR2 SASEGT. Trimming left V 11 bases short and J 2 bases short, with 23 bases between. The CDR3 is made up of 16 amino acids. As DNA, the CDR3 is TGTGCCCTCAGGAGGCGTATTGCGAGATTCACAGATACGCAGTATTTT. Translated: CALRRRIARFTDTQYF.

This clonotype was counted many times. This rearrangement joins TRBV2 to TRBJ2-5; D may be TRBD2 (6 bases). Germline CDR1 SNHLY, CDR2 FYNNEI. V was cut by 8 bases and J by 1 base, with 11 bases left in between. CDR3 length: 13 residues. In DNA form, the CDR3 reads TGTGCCAGCGAGGGACTCGTCCAAGAGACCCAGTACTTC. Amino acid sequence: CASEGLVQETQYF.

V and J are TRBV7-3 and TRBJ2-5; tentative D call: TRBD1 (6 bases). The CDR3 is 15 residues long. Germline lookup yields CDR1 SGHTA and CDR2 FQGTGA. The V end was cut by 5 bases, the J end by 3 bases, with 16 bases between. Written as DNA, the CDR3 is TGTGCCAGCAGCGCCCGCGGCCGGACAGAAGAGACCCAGTACTTC. This sequence encodes CASSARGRTEETQYF.

V usage is TRBV19 and J usage is TRBJ1-5, with a possible D match to TRBD1 (5 bases). Per germline, CDR1 LNHDA and CDR2 SQIVND (reference sequence). The length of the CDR3 is 16 residues. Deletions cut 4 bases from V and 2 bases from J, with 15 bases between. CDR3 residues: CASSTTGGFGNQPQHF. In DNA form, the CDR3 reads TGTGCCAGTAGTACGACCGGGGGGTTCGGCAATCAGCCCCAGCATTTT.

Comments on this clonotype: This sequence may be a read error, since a much larger clone differs from it by one base. This chain connects TRBV29-1 to TRBJ2-2; 9 nucleotides align to TRBD2. CDR1 and CDR2 (germline): SQVTM, ANQGSEA. The CDR3 extends over 13 amino acids. CDR3 nucleotide sequence: TGCGCTGTAGCGGGAGTTGGTACCGGGGAGCTGTCTTTT. It yields the protein CAVAGVGTGELSF.

V and J are TRBV5-1 and TRBJ2-1; no firm D call. CDR1 and CDR2 from the germline V gene are SGHRS and YFSETQ. This CDR3 region has 12 residues. The ends were cut back, 0 bases at V and 9 bases at J, with 7 bases in the middle. The CDR3 DNA reads as TGCGCCAGCAGCTTGGGAGCCGCTGAGCAGTTCTTC. This gives the protein CASSLGAAEQFF.